This record covers a single TCR beta chain. Its antigen is as yet unknown. There are 15 residues in the CDR3. Germline V gives CDR1 LGHNT, CDR2 FRNRAP. V lost 0 bases to trimming and J lost 5 bases, with 13 bases between them. This record belongs to a study of T-cell reconstitution after alpha-beta-depleted transplantation in children. Findings and caveats of the study: Several patients had high TCRbeta diversity at day 60; it came from surviving recipient T cells and thymic progenitors. T-cell numbers and diversity one year post-transplant derived largely from freshly generated T cells. Expanded graft clones numbering several hundred reportedly gave rise to alpha-beta T cells about two months after transplant.

The authors prepared the TCRbeta library with unique molecular identifiers. TCRdb fed the PCR reads into MiXCR, producing one record per CDR3 protein. The sample lists about 580,000 distinct CDR3 sequences, around 23% occurring once. This receptor was taken from a boy under two years old who had a stem cell transplant for acute myeloid leukemia, so the T cells may come from the graft donor. The chain recombines TRBV12-5 with TRBJ2-5; possible D gene TRBD2, 5 bases. The sequencing here drew on PBMCs, mostly from graft donor cells, taken 360 days after TCRalphabeta/CD19-depleted stem cell transplant. The CDR3 sequence is CASGLVQTSIETQYF. The CDR3 bases are TGTGCTAGTGGTTTGGTGCAAACTAGTATCGAGACCCAGTACTTC.